This is a list of T cell receptor beta chains from one sample in a study of blood T cell repertoires in COVID-19. Using immunoSEQ multiplex PCR, the repertoire was profiled, and TCRdb retains in-frame clones only, with some absent. The sample yields about 240,000 clones, 85% to 90% seen once. Specimen: peripheral blood. The receptors originated from a man aged 60 to 69 with acute or convalescent COVID-19. Each CDR3 is given with its conserved first and last residue. The D gene is left open where the match is weak.

V gene	D gene	J gene	CDR3 protein
TRBV10-3	TRBD1	TRBJ1-2	CAISRDREVYGYTF
TRBV27	TRBD2	TRBJ2-1	CASRSLAGGLAYNEQFF
TRBV19	TRBD1	TRBJ1-1	CASRKDRDTEAFF
TRBV5-6	NA	TRBJ1-2	CASSSQGEYGYTF
TRBV28	NA	TRBJ1-1	CASSSVNTEAFF
TRBV2	TRBD1	TRBJ2-4	CASSEDRGRDIQYF
TRBV7-2	TRBD2	TRBJ2-1	CASSLASGSVNEQFF
TRBV5-1	TRBD1	TRBJ1-5	CASSRSGTEDQPQHF
TRBV6-6	NA	TRBJ1-1	CASSYARNTEAFF
TRBV2	NA	TRBJ2-5	CASSDRSETQYF
TRBV28	TRBD1	TRBJ2-1	CASSLLQGAGYNEQFF
TRBV7-3	NA	TRBJ1-1	CASSFNPGANTEAFF
TRBV5-6	TRBD2	TRBJ2-7	CASSLLASGGEQYF
TRBV7-9	NA	TRBJ2-2	CASSTTTGNTGELFF
TRBV2	NA	TRBJ1-4	CAGNTGKGEKLFF
TRBV6-5	NA	TRBJ1-1	CASSRRDTEAFF
TRBV4-3	NA	TRBJ2-2	CASSRATGSNTGELFF